Following are 14 T cell receptor beta chains from one sample sequenced in a study of shared clonotypes between healthy human individuals. The table came from immunoSEQ multiplex PCR; TCRdb's copy has only in-frame clones and leaves some out. The sample includes hundreds of thousands of clones, about 74% of them seen just once. The specimen sequenced was memory CD4+ T cells sorted from blood. Indicated subset: CD45RA-negative fraction. These receptors all stem from a woman aged 30 to 39 in good health.

The chain carries TRBV4-1 and TRBJ2-5; the match to TRBD2 covers 16 bases. Looked up from germline, CDR1 is MGHRA and CDR2 is YSYEKL. This CDR3 region has 19 residues. The junction had 11 bases not matched to a gene; V was cut back by 3 bases and J by 4 bases. The CDR3 protein is CASSQGLAGGPVLGETQYF. DNA for the CDR3: TGCGCCAGCAGCCAGGGACTAGCGGGAGGGCCGGTTTTAGGAGAGACCCAGTACTTC.

The V gene is TRBV28, the J gene TRBJ1-1; tentative D call: TRBD1 (5 bases). The CDR3 has 16 residues. Per the germline V gene, CDR1 is MDHEN and CDR2 is SYDVKM. Trimming shortened V by 5 bases and J by 0 bases, and 16 bases separated the two germline ends. The CDR3 nucleotides are TGTGCCAGCAGTGGATCGACCGGGACGGTGAACACTGAAGCTTTCTTT. This encodes CASSGSTGTVNTEAFF.

This rearrangement joins TRBV7-9 to TRBJ1-2; a weak D match, TRBD1 (6 bases). Looked up from germline, CDR1 is SEHNR and CDR2 is FQNEAQ (reference sequence). V was trimmed by 5 bases and J by 1 base, leaving 11 bases between them. The CDR3 loop spans 14 amino acids. CDR3 region: CASSLSGDNYGYTF. The CDR3 DNA reads as TGTGCCAGCAGCCTTTCAGGGGATAACTATGGCTACACCTTC.

The rearrangement joins TRBV2 to TRBJ1-1, with 8 bases lining up with TRBD1. The CDR3 extends over 13 amino acids. The germline V gene encodes CDR1 SNHLY and CDR2 FYNNEI. Trimming cost V 6 bases and J 4 bases; bases outside gene matches: 4. CDR3 sequence reads: CASSDRGGTEAFF. The DNA for the CDR3 is TGTGCCAGCAGCGACAGGGGTGGCACTGAAGCTTTCTTT.

Regarding this clone: The sample contains more than one DNA sequence encoding this CDR3. As DNA, the CDR3 is TGTGCCAGTAGTATCGGGACAGCCACTAGCACAGATACGCAGTATTTT. This codes for CASSIGTATSTDTQYF. This chain uses TRBV19 with TRBJ2-3, with 7 bases matching TRBD1. The CDR3 runs to 16 residues. After removal of 3 bases from V and 0 bases from J, the junction contained 6 bases not matched to a gene. Germline CDR1 and CDR2: LNHDA and SQIVND (reference sequence). The whole variable domain, filled in from reference TRBV19 and TRBJ2-3, reads DGGITQSPKYLFRKEGQNVTLSCEQNLNHDAMYWYRQDPGQGLRLIYYSQIVNDFQKGDIAEGYSVSREKKESFPLTVTSAQKNPTAFYLCASSIGTATSTDTQYFGPGTRLTVL.

The V gene is TRBV28, the J gene TRBJ2-7; 11 positions match TRBD2. Looked up from germline, CDR1 is MDHEN and CDR2 is SYDVKM. The CDR3 consists of 14 residues. J was trimmed by 4 bases and V by 6 bases; bases with no gene match: 5. In DNA form, the CDR3 reads TGTGCCAGCAGACGGGGGACTAGCGGATACGAGCAGTACTTC. Its translation is CASRRGTSGYEQYF. Full variable domain (missing parts from reference TRBV28 and TRBJ2-7): DVKVTQSSRYLVKRTGEKVFLECVQDMDHENMFWYRQDPGLGLRLIYFSYDVKMKEKGDIPEGYSVSREKKERFSLILESASTNQTSMYLCASRRGTSGYEQYFGPGTRLTVT.

The J gene is TRBJ2-2, the V gene TRBV28; 7 bases match TRBD1. The CDR3 covers 17 residues. Germline loops: CDR1 MDHEN, CDR2 SYDVKM. Unmatched junction bases numbered 9, after V lost 5 bases and J lost 0 bases. The DNA for the CDR3 is TGTGCCAGCAGTCCCCCAAGAGGGGGCGCGAACACCGGGGAGCTGTTTTTT. It translates to CASSPPRGGANTGELFF.

The V gene is TRBV2, the J gene TRBJ1-4; TRBD1 might be the D (5 bases). The CDR3 sequence is 14 residues long. V was pared by 3 bases and J by 4 bases, with 9 bases between. Germline V CDR1 and CDR2: SNHLY, FYNNEI. CDR3 loop: CASSEGQGNEKLFF. CDR3 DNA sequence: TGTGCCAGCAGTGAGGGCCAGGGTAATGAAAAACTGTTTTTT.

The chain couples TRBV2 to TRBJ1-6; no clear D. The length of the CDR3 is 15 residues. V shed 2 bases and J shed 4 bases, with 9 bases lying between them. Germline V gene data show CDR1 as SNHLY and CDR2 as FYNNEI. CDR3 DNA: TGTGCCAGCAGTGAACAGCAACATTATAATTCACCCCTCCACTTT. The encoded protein is CASSEQQHYNSPLHF.

The chain links TRBV28 to TRBJ1-2, with D uncertain. Per the germline V gene, CDR1 is MDHEN and CDR2 is SYDVKM. V dropped 8 bases and J dropped 5 bases, with 15 bases sitting between them. The CDR3 covers 13 residues. Here the CDR3 reads CASQRDMVYGYTF. CDR3 nucleotide sequence: TGTGCCAGCCAACGCGACATGGTGTATGGCTACACCTTC.

J is TRBJ2-7 and V is TRBV2; 11 bases are shared with TRBD1. The CDR3 runs 15 residues. The germline gives CDR1 SNHLY, CDR2 FYNNEI. V shed 8 bases and J 3 bases; nucleotides not matched to a gene: 9. CDR3 protein: CASERDRGGIYEQYF. Here the CDR3 DNA reads TGTGCCAGCGAAAGGGACAGGGGGGGAATCTACGAGCAGTACTTC.

Comments on this clone: The sample holds other DNA sequences that translate to the same CDR3. The genes are TRBV19 and TRBJ1-5; 10 nucleotides match TRBD1. The CDR3 runs to 14 residues. CDR1 and CDR2 (germline): LNHDA, SQIVND (reference sequence). With V trimmed by 6 bases and J by 7 bases, 6 bases remained unmatched. The CDR3 DNA sequence: TGTGCCAGTAGCACGACAGGGGGCAGGCAGCCCCAGCATTTT. This sequence encodes CASSTTGGRQPQHF.

Only a few counts were recorded for this clone. The rearrangement joins TRBV14 to TRBJ2-1, with 10 nucleotides matching TRBD2. The trim removed 0 bases at V and 0 bases at J, leaving 5 bases unmatched. Germline CDR1 SGHDN, CDR2 FVKESK. This CDR3 contains 18 residues. As DNA, the CDR3 is TGTGCCAGCAGCCAAGAAACAGCGGGAGGGAGCTCCTACAATGAGCAGTTCTTC. Protein: CASSQETAGGSSYNEQFF.

V and J are TRBV7-2 and TRBJ2-5; no firm D call. The V and J ends lost 4 bases and 3 bases respectively, with 9 bases between them. The CDR3 totals 13 residues. The germline V gene encodes CDR1 SGHTA and CDR2 FQGNSA. CDR3 DNA: TGTGCCAGCAGCTCATATTCCGAAGAGACCCAGTACTTC. It encodes CASSSYSEETQYF.